This T cell receptor (beta chain) was documented in a study of identifying expanded T cells in peripheral blood. Study results and caveats: Over around two and four weeks, about 15 and 19 clones changed, versus more than 1 between replicates. Clone count variance between approximately two-week samples rose with total template count.

The germline gives CDR1 KGHSH, CDR2 LQKENI. V shed 0 bases and J shed 8 bases, with 21 bases lying between them. The CDR3 sequence is 17 residues long. Of note for this clone: Its antigen is unidentified.

Collection occurred without any documented infections or immune events in donors. Measured with immunoSEQ multiplex PCR; TCRdb has only the in-frame clones, and not every one. The table includes under 95,000 clones, 89% detected once. The chain couples TRBV18 to TRBJ2-3; no clear D. Sequencing input: blood. The clonotype originates from a person aged 18-70 years in good health. The CDR3 loop is CASSPPQALVGASTQYF. The CDR3 coding sequence is TGTGCCAGCTCACCACCGCAGGCATTAGTAGGTGCTTCTACGCAGTATTTT.